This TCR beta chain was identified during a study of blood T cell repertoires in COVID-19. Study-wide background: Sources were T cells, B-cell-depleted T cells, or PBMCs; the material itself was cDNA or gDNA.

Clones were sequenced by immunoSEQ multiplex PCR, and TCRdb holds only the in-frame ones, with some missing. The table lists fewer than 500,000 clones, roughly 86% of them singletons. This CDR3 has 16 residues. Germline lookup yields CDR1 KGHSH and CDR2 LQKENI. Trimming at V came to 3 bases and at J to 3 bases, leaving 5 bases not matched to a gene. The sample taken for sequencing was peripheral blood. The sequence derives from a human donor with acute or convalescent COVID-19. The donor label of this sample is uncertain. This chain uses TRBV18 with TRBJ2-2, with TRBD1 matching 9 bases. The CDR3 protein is CASSPGTGLYTGELFF. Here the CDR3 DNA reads TGTGCCAGCTCACCCGGGACAGGGTTGTACACCGGGGAGCTGTTTTTT.